This entry describes one T cell receptor (beta chain). Its antigen is unidentified. This may arise from a read error, as a much more abundant clone is one base away. The expanded emulsion RT-PCR method captured paired alpha and beta chains from CD8+ T cells. Blocking oligonucleotides added to a second nested PCR suppressed unpaired genes. TCRdb reprocessed the emulsion pairing reads via MiXCR and lists one record per CDR3 protein. Here the sample spans around 43,000 distinct CDR3 sequences, about 41% being singletons. Looked up from germline, CDR1 is SEHNR and CDR2 is FQNEAQ (reference sequence). The J segment lost 2 bases and the V segment lost 5 bases, leaving 10 bases of the junction unmatched. CDR3 length: 16 amino acids. The sample comes from a study of T cell repertoires in breast cancer. Broader study findings: Transcript abundance and primer differences skewed clone recovery in emulsion RT-PCR. Tumor-involved sentinel lymph nodes shared about fourfold more TCRs with matched tumors than tumor-free nodes (approximately 8% versus 2%).

Sequences were obtained from CD8+ T cells. The sequence was collected from a pool of human donors with breast cancer or a healthy control (not recorded which). The chain recombines TRBV7-9 with TRBJ2-3; 7 nucleotides match TRBD1. CDR3 DNA sequence: TGTGCCAGCAGCGGACGGACAGGACCAAACACAGATACGCAGTATTTT. Its translation: CASSGRTGPNTDTQYF.